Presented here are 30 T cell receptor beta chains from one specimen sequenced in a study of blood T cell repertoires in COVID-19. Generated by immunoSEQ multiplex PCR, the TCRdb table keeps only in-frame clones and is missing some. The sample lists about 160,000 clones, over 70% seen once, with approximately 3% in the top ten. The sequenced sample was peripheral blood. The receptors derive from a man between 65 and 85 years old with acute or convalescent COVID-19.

The CDR3 loop reads CASTAENYGYTF. In DNA form, the CDR3 reads TGTGCCAGTACAGCGGAAAACTATGGCTACACCTTC. The chain employs TRBV19 and TRBJ1-2; no clear D. V lost 7 bases to trimming and J lost 2 bases, with 8 bases between them. The CDR3 loop spans 12 amino acids. Germline CDR1 reads LNHDA; CDR2 reads SQIVND (reference sequence).

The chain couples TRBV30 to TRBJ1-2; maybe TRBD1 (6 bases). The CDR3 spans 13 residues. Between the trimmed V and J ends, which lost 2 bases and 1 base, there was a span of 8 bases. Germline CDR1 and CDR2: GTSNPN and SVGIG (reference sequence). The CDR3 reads CAWSRQDNYGYTF. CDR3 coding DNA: TGTGCCTGGAGTAGACAGGATAACTATGGCTACACCTTC.

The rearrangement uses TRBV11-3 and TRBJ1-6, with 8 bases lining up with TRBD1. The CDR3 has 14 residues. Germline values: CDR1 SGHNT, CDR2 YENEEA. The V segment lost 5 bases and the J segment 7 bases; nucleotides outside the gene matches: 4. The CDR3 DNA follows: TGTGCCAGCAGCGCAAGGACAGGGAATTCACCCCTCCACTTT. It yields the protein CASSARTGNSPLHF.

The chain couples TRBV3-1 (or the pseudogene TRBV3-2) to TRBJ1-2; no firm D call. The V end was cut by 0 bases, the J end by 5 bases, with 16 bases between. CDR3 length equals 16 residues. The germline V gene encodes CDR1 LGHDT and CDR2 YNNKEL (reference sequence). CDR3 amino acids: CASSQDHGGRNYGYTF. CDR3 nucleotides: TGTGCCAGCAGCCAAGATCATGGAGGACGGAATTATGGCTACACCTTC.

Written as DNA, the CDR3 is TGTGCCAGCTCACCCCGGACAGGGGGCGACACCGGGGAGCTGTTTTTT. Translation gives CASSPRTGGDTGELFF. The rearrangement uses TRBV18 and TRBJ2-2; 11 bases match TRBD1. The CDR3 has 16 residues. Germline V gives CDR1 KGHSH, CDR2 LQKENI. J was trimmed by 3 bases and V by 3 bases; bases with no gene match: 3.

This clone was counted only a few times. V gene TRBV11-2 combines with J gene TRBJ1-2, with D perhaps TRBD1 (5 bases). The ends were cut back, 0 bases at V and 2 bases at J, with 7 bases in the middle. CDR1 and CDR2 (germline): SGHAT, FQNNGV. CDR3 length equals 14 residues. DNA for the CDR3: TGTGCCAGCAGCTTAGATCGACAGAACTATGGCTACACCTTC. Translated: CASSLDRQNYGYTF.

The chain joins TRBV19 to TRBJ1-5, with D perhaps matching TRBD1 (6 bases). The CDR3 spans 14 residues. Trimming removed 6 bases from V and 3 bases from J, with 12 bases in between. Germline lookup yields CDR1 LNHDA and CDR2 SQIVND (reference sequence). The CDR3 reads CASRTGFFNQPQHF. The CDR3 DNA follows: TGTGCCAGTAGAACAGGGTTTTTCAATCAGCCCCAGCATTTT.

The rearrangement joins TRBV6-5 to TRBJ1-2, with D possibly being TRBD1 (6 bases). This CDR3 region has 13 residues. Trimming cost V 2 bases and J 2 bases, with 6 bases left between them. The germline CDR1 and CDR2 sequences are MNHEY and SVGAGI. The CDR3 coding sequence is TGTGCCAGCAGTTACGGGACAAACTATGGCTACACCTTC. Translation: CASSYGTNYGYTF.

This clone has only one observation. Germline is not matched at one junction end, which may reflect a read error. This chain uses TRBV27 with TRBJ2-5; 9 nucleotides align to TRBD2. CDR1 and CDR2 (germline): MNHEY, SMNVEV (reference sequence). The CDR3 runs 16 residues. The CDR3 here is CASSPEARTSVGGWHF. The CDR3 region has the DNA TGTGCCAGCAGTCCCGAGGCTCGGACTAGCGTAGGAGGTTGGCACTTC.

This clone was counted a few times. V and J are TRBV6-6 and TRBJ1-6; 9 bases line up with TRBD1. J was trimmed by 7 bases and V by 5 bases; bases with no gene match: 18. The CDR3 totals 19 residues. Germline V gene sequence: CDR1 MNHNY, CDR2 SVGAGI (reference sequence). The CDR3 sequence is CASSPRRPGTGTKNSPLHF. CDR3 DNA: TGTGCCAGCAGTCCCCGCAGACCCGGGACAGGGACAAAGAATTCACCCCTCCACTTT.

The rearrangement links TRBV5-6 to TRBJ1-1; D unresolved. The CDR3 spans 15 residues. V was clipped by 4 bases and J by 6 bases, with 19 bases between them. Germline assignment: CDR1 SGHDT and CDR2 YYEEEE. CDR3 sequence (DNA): TGTGCCAGCAGCCCCCCCGGGGTAGCCTATCCTGAAGCTTTCTTT. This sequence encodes CASSPPGVAYPEAFF.

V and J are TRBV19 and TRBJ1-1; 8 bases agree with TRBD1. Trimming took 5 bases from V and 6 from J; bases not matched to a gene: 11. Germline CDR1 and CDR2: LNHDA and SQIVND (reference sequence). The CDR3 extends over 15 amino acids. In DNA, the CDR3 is TGTGCCAGTAGTTATGGACAGGGAGGTTTCGCTGAAGCTTTCTTT. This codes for CASSYGQGGFAEAFF.

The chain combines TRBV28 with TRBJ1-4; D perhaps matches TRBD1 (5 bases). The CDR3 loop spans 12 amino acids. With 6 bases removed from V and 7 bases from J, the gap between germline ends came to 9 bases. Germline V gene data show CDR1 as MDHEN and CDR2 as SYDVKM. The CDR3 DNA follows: TGTGCCAGCAGCCAGGGTGTTGAAAAACTGTTTTTT. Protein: CASSQGVEKLFF. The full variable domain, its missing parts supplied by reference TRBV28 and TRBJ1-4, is DVKVTQSSRYLVKRTGEKVFLECVQDMDHENMFWYRQDPGLGLRLIYFSYDVKMKEKGDIPEGYSVSREKKERFSLILESASTNQTSMYLCASSQGVEKLFFGSGTQLSVL.

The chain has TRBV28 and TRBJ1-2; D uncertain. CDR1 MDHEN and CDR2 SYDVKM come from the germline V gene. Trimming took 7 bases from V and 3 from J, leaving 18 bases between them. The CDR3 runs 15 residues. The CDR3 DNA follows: TGTGCCAGCAATTCCATGCAGGATTTCTACTATGGCTACACCTTC. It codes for CASNSMQDFYYGYTF.

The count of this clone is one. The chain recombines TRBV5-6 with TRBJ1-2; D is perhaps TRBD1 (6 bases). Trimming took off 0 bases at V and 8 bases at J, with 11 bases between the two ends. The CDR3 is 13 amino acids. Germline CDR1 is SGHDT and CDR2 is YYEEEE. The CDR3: CASSLDRVAGYTF. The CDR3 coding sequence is TGTGCCAGCAGCTTGGACAGGGTGGCCGGCTACACCTTC.

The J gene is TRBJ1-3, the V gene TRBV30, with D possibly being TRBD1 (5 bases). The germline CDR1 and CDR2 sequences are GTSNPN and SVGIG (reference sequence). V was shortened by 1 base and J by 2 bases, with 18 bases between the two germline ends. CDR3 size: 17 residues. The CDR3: CAWSGGWGGLTGNTIYF. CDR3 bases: TGTGCCTGGAGTGGGGGGTGGGGAGGTCTCACTGGAAACACCATATATTTT.

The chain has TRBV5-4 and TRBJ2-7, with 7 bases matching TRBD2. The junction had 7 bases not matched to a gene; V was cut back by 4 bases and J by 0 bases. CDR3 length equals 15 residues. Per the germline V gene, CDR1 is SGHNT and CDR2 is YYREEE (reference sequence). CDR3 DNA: TGTGCCAGCAGCACGAGACTAGCTCCCTCCTACGAGCAGTACTTC. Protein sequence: CASSTRLAPSYEQYF.

This CDR3 is CASSLKLGNEQFF. The CDR3 region has the DNA TGTGCCAGCAGCTTAAAACTAGGCAATGAGCAGTTCTTC. This chain connects TRBV7-3 to TRBJ2-1; a possible D gene is TRBD2 (5 bases). The V gene lost 1 base and the J gene lost 6 bases, with 7 bases spanning the gap. Germline CDR1 and CDR2: SGHTA and FQGTGA. The CDR3 is made up of 13 amino acids.

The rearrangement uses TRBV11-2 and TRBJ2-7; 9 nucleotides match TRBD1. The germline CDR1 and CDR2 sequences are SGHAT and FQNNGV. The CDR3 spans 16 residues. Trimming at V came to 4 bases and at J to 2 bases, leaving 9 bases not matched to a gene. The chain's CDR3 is CASSSTPGTGPYEQYF. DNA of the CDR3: TGTGCCAGCAGCTCCACTCCCGGGACAGGGCCCTACGAGCAGTACTTC.

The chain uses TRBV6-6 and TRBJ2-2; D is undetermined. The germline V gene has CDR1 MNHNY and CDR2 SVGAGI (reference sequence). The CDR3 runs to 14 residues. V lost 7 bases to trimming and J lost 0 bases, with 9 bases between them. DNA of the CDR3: TGTGCCAGCACCGTAGAATCGAACACCGGGGAGCTGTTTTTT. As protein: CASTVESNTGELFF.

CDR3: CASSLDATGDFYGYTF. The DNA for the CDR3 is TGTGCCAGCAGCTTGGACGCGACAGGGGACTTCTATGGCTACACCTTC. The chain employs TRBV5-4 and TRBJ1-2; TRBD1 aligns across 8 bases. The CDR3 sequence is 16 residues long. V shed 0 bases and J 4 bases; nucleotides not matched to a gene: 8. Germline CDR1 SGHNT, CDR2 YYREEE (reference sequence).

This chain's CDR3 is CASSDSGSQETQYF. CDR3 sequence (DNA): TGTGCCAGCAGTGATTCAGGGTCCCAAGAGACCCAGTACTTC. The chain carries TRBV2 and TRBJ2-5, with TRBD1 as a possible D gene (5 bases). CDR3 size: 14 residues. CDR1 SNHLY and CDR2 FYNNEI come from the germline V gene. V lost 3 bases and J lost 1, with 9 bases in between.

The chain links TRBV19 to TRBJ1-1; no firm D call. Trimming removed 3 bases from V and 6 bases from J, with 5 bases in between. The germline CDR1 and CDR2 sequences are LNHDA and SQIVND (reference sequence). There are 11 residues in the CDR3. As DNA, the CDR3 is TGTGCCAGTAGTATGAGGGCTGAAGCTTTCTTT. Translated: CASSMRAEAFF.

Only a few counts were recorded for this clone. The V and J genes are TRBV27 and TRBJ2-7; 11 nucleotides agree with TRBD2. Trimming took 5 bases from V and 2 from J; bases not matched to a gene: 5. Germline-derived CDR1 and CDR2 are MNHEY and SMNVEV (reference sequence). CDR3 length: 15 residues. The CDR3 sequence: CASSPIAGGPYEQYF. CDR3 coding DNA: TGTGCCAGCAGTCCCATAGCGGGGGGGCCCTACGAGCAGTACTTC.

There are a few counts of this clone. CDR3 protein: CASRKNRGGNTGELFF. The CDR3 bases are TGTGCCAGCAGAAAAAACCGGGGGGGCAACACCGGGGAGCTGTTTTTT. The V and J genes are TRBV11-2 and TRBJ2-2, with 8 bases fitting TRBD2. The V and J ends lost 6 bases and 2 bases, in that order; junction bases with no gene match: 8. CDR1 and CDR2 (germline): SGHAT, FQNNGV. CDR3 length: 16 residues. Drawing the rest from reference TRBV11-2 and TRBJ2-2, the complete variable domain is EAGVAQSPRYKIIEKRQSVAFWCNPISGHATLYWYQQILGQGPKLLIQFQNNGVVDDSQLPKDRFSAERLKGVDSTLKIQPAKLEDSAVYLCASRKNRGGNTGELFFGEGSRLTVL.

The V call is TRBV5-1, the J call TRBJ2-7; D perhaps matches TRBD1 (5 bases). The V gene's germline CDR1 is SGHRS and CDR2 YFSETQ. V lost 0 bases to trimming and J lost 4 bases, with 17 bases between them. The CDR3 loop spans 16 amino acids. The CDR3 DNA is TGCGCCAGCAGCTTGGACCAGGGCCCCTCGGCTTACGAGCAGTACTTC. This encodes CASSLDQGPSAYEQYF.

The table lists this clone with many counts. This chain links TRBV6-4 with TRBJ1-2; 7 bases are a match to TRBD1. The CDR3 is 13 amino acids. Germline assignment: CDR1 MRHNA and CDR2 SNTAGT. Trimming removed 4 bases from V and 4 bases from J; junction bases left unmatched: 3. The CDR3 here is CASSAPGGYGYTF. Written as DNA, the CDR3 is TGTGCCAGCAGTGCCCCAGGGGGCTATGGCTACACCTTC.

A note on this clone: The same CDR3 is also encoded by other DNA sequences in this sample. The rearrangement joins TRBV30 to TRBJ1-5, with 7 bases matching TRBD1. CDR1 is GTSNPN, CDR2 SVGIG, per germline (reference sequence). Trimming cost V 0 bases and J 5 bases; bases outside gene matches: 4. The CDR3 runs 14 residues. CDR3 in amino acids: CAWSVGGGDQPQHF. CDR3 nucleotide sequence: TGTGCCTGGAGTGTAGGAGGGGGCGATCAGCCCCAGCATTTT.

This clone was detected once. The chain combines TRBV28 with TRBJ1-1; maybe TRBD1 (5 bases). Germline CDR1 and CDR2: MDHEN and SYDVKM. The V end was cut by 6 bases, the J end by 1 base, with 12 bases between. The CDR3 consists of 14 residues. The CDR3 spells CASSRALGNTEAFF. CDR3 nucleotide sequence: TGTGCCAGCAGCAGGGCTCTCGGGAACACTGAAGCTTTCTTT. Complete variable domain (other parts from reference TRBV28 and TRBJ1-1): DVKVTQSSRYLVKRTGEKVFLECVQDMDHENMFWYRQDPGLGLRLIYFSYDVKMKEKGDIPEGYSVSREKKERFSLILESASTNQTSMYLCASSRALGNTEAFFGQGTRLTVV.

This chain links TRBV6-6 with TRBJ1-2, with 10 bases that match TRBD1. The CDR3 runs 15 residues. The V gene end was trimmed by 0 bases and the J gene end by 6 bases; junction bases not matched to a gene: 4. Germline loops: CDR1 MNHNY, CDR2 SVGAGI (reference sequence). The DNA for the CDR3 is TGTGCCAGCAGTTACTCCCGACAGGGGGCGAATGGCTACACCTTC. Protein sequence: CASSYSRQGANGYTF.